Presented here are 2 T cell receptor beta chains from one specimen sequenced in a study of T cell responses to AZD1222 COVID-19 vaccine. Produced via immunoSEQ multiplex PCR; TCRdb's table is partial and in-frame only. The sample has roughly 70,000 clones, 80% to 90% seen once. The sequencing here drew on peripheral blood, taken 28 days after the second AZD1222 dose. Receptors were obtained from an adult who received the AZD1222 COVID-19 vaccine.

The CDR3 sequence is CASTRDRGGTEAFF. CDR3 sequence (DNA): TGTGCCAGCACCCGGGACAGGGGAGGAACTGAAGCTTTCTTT. The chain joins TRBV28 to TRBJ1-1; 10 bases map to TRBD1. Germline CDR1 reads MDHEN; CDR2 reads SYDVKM. The CDR3 extends over 14 amino acids. The V segment lost 7 bases and the J segment 5 bases; nucleotides outside the gene matches: 7. Supplemented by reference TRBV28 and TRBJ1-1, the full variable domain reads DVKVTQSSRYLVKRTGEKVFLECVQDMDHENMFWYRQDPGLGLRLIYFSYDVKMKEKGDIPEGYSVSREKKERFSLILESASTNQTSMYLCASTRDRGGTEAFFGQGTRLTVV.

The V gene is TRBV18, the J gene TRBJ1-3; 11 bases are a match to TRBD1. Germline loops: CDR1 KGHSH, CDR2 LQKENI. Trimming cost V 3 bases and J 0 bases; bases outside gene matches: 7. The CDR3 is 18 amino acids. The chain's CDR3 is CASSPVDRGLPSGNTIYF. The CDR3 DNA reads as TGTGCCAGCTCACCCGTGGACAGGGGGCTCCCCTCTGGAAACACCATATATTTT.